The 24 T cell receptor beta chains given below trace back to one sample, sequenced in a study of blood T cell repertoires in COVID-19. This table comes from immunoSEQ multiplex PCR, and its TCRdb copy is limited to in-frame clones, with some not included. The data show roughly 170,000 clones, around 85% seen once. Sequenced input: peripheral blood. The source is a man between 65 and 85 years old with active or convalescent COVID-19.

The chain links TRBV9 to TRBJ2-7; 9 positions agree with TRBD2. Unmatched junction bases numbered 6, after V lost 0 bases and J lost 5 bases. The CDR3 loop spans 15 amino acids. Germline loops: CDR1 SGDLS, CDR2 YYNGEE. The CDR3 region is CASSVGREGRNEQYF. The CDR3, as DNA: TGTGCCAGCAGCGTAGGGCGGGAGGGCCGCAACGAGCAGTACTTC.

This clone was detected many times. The chain links TRBV7-2 to TRBJ1-1, with D perhaps matching TRBD1 (5 bases). V lost 5 bases and J lost 4, with 20 bases in between. CDR1 is SGHTA and CDR2 is FQGNSA in the germline V gene. This CDR3 has 16 amino acids. DNA for the CDR3: TGTGCCAGCAGCCCGGAGAGTTTCAGGGTGGGCACTGAAGCTTTCTTT. It yields the protein CASSPESFRVGTEAFF.

The chain uses TRBV19 and TRBJ1-1; D gene ambiguous. The V gene lost 6 bases and the J gene lost 0 bases, with 14 bases spanning the gap. Germline CDR1 is LNHDA and CDR2 is SQIVND (reference sequence). The CDR3 is 15 residues long. CDR3 sequence (DNA): TGTGCCAGTAGCGTATCCAGGTATTTGAACACTGAAGCTTTCTTT. Translation: CASSVSRYLNTEAFF. The full variable domain, in which reference TRBV19 and TRBJ1-1 provide the parts outside the CDR3, is DGGITQSPKYLFRKEGQNVTLSCEQNLNHDAMYWYRQDPGQGLRLIYYSQIVNDFQKGDIAEGYSVSREKKESFPLTVTSAQKNPTAFYLCASSVSRYLNTEAFFGQGTRLTVV.

The chain is built from TRBV11-3 and TRBJ2-3; the match to TRBD2 covers 13 bases. The junction had 9 bases not matched to a gene; V was cut back by 5 bases and J by 4 bases. CDR1 and CDR2 from the germline V gene are SGHNT and YENEEA. The CDR3 totals 17 residues. CDR3 bases: TGTGCCAGCAGCAAAGGACTAGCGGGGGCCCTCCCAGATACGCAGTATTTT. Amino acids: CASSKGLAGALPDTQYF.

This chain connects TRBV30 to TRBJ1-6; D possibly corresponds to TRBD1 (6 bases). The V gene's germline CDR1 is GTSNPN and CDR2 SVGIG (reference sequence). The CDR3 consists of 20 residues. V lost 0 bases to trimming and J lost 0 bases, with 21 bases between them. CDR3 coding DNA: TGTGCCTGGAGTGTCAACAGGGTTCTTGGTTTCAGCTCCTATAATTCACCCCTCCACTTT. This sequence encodes CAWSVNRVLGFSSYNSPLHF.

This clone was recorded once. The genes are TRBV28 and TRBJ1-6; D possibly corresponds to TRBD1 (5 bases). CDR1 is MDHEN, CDR2 SYDVKM, per germline. This CDR3 is built from 14 residues. Trimming took 7 bases from V and 7 from J, leaving 14 bases between them. DNA of the CDR3: TGTGCCAGCACCCCCGGGACTTTGAATTCACCCCTCCACTTT. Its translation: CASTPGTLNSPLHF. Drawing the rest from reference TRBV28 and TRBJ1-6, the complete variable domain is DVKVTQSSRYLVKRTGEKVFLECVQDMDHENMFWYRQDPGLGLRLIYFSYDVKMKEKGDIPEGYSVSREKKERFSLILESASTNQTSMYLCASTPGTLNSPLHFGNGTRLTVT.

The chain joins TRBV6-5 to TRBJ2-2, with 7 bases lining up with TRBD1. This CDR3 has 15 amino acids. The V segment lost 5 bases and the J segment 5 bases; nucleotides outside the gene matches: 8. In germline, CDR1 is MNHEY, CDR2 SVGAGI. In DNA form, the CDR3 reads TGTGCCAGCAGTATAACAGGGGCGGAAACCGGGGAGCTGTTTTTT. It is translated as CASSITGAETGELFF.

The chain uses TRBV5-8 and TRBJ2-1; 7 bases match TRBD2. The CDR3 is made up of 18 amino acids. CDR1 and CDR2 from the germline V gene are SGHTS and YDEGEE. The ends lost 3 bases at V and 1 base at J; junction bases unmatched: 13. CDR3 DNA: TGTGCCAGCAGCTACCACGGGAGGAGCGCGCGATCCTACAATGAGCAGTTCTTC. It is translated as CASSYHGRSARSYNEQFF.

This rearrangement joins TRBV5-4 to TRBJ2-3; 7 nucleotides line up with TRBD2. Germline CDR1 reads SGHNT; CDR2 reads YYREEE (reference sequence). The J segment lost 6 bases and the V segment lost 0 bases, leaving 4 bases of the junction unmatched. CDR3 length: 14 amino acids. Here the CDR3 DNA reads TGTGCCAGCAGCTTGGGCCAGGGAGGGGATACGCAGTATTTT. Protein: CASSLGQGGDTQYF.

This chain joins TRBV7-2 and TRBJ1-3, with 8 bases aligning to TRBD1. Trimming removed 5 bases from V and 2 bases from J; junction bases left unmatched: 2. Germline V lookup: CDR1 SGHTA, CDR2 FQGNSA. The length of the CDR3 is 14 residues. The chain's CDR3 is CASSPDRAGNTIYF. The CDR3 DNA sequence: TGTGCCAGCAGCCCGGACAGGGCTGGAAACACCATATATTTT.

The V call is TRBV6-2 or TRBV6-3, the J call TRBJ2-7, with D perhaps matching TRBD2 (6 bases). The CDR3 runs to 13 residues. Germline V CDR1 and CDR2: MNHEY, SVGEGT. The ends were cut back, 2 bases at V and 12 bases at J, with 17 bases in the middle. Here the CDR3 DNA reads TGTGCCAGCAGTTACCCCGGAGCCGGGGGTGGGTACTTC. Translation: CASSYPGAGGGYF.

The genes are TRBV18 and TRBJ2-6; D not certain. Germline-derived CDR1 and CDR2 are KGHSH and LQKENI. The V end was cut by 3 bases, the J end by 2 bases, with 5 bases between. CDR3 length: 14 residues. The CDR3 reads CASSPRTGANVLTF. CDR3 in DNA: TGTGCCAGCTCACCGAGAACTGGGGCCAACGTCCTGACTTTC.

The CDR3 loop is CASSLLRTGELFF. The CDR3 DNA reads as TGTGCCAGCAGCTTACTCAGAACCGGGGAGCTGTTTTTT. V gene TRBV7-8 combines with J gene TRBJ2-2; D not resolved. The CDR3 loop spans 13 amino acids. V gave up 2 bases and J gave up 5 bases, with 6 bases separating them. CDR1 and CDR2 (germline): SGHVS, FQNEAQ.

This chain connects TRBV18 to TRBJ2-3, with 14 nucleotides matching TRBD2. The CDR3 extends over 18 amino acids. Trimming removed 3 bases from V and 5 bases from J; junction bases left unmatched: 10. CDR1 KGHSH and CDR2 LQKENI come from the germline V gene. DNA for the CDR3: TGTGCCAGCTCACCTCTCGGGACTAGCGGGAGAATTCAAGATACGCAGTATTTT. It codes for CASSPLGTSGRIQDTQYF.

The chain carries TRBV11-2 and TRBJ2-1; D remains unclear. The V end was cut by 4 bases, the J end by 0 bases, with 13 bases between. In germline, CDR1 is SGHAT, CDR2 FQNNGV. The CDR3 runs 16 residues. The chain's CDR3 is CASSSLAAGSYNEQFF. Here the CDR3 DNA reads TGTGCCAGCAGCTCCTTGGCGGCCGGCTCCTACAATGAGCAGTTCTTC.

V and J are TRBV21-1 and TRBJ1-2; TRBD1, the table's D call, lacks a check against the DNA. TRBV21-1 is recorded as a pseudogene. The CDR3 loop spans 13 amino acids. CDR3 in DNA: TGTGCCAGCAGCGTGCGACAGGGATATTGCTACACCTTC. Translation gives CASSVRQGYCYTF.

J is TRBJ2-1 and V is TRBV18; 11 nucleotides align to TRBD2. Germline CDR1 KGHSH, CDR2 LQKENI. V trimming: 3 bases; J trimming: 4 bases; junction bases outside the gene matches: 14. The CDR3 consists of 19 residues. CDR3 protein: CASSPYVTPLAGVYNEQFF. The DNA of the CDR3 is TGTGCCAGCTCACCCTACGTGACTCCACTAGCGGGAGTTTACAATGAGCAGTTCTTC.

V and J are TRBV19 and TRBJ1-1; 7 bases map to TRBD1. The V gene's germline CDR1 is LNHDA and CDR2 SQIVND (reference sequence). Unmatched junction bases numbered 5, after V lost 7 bases and J lost 0 bases. The CDR3 length is 14 residues. The DNA of the CDR3 is TGTGCCAGTATCCGACAGGGTTTGAACACTGAAGCTTTCTTT. It encodes CASIRQGLNTEAFF. Full variable domain (remainder filled in from reference TRBV19 and TRBJ1-1): DGGITQSPKYLFRKEGQNVTLSCEQNLNHDAMYWYRQDPGQGLRLIYYSQIVNDFQKGDIAEGYSVSREKKESFPLTVTSAQKNPTAFYLCASIRQGLNTEAFFGQGTRLTVV.

The sample holds one count of this clone. The chain joins TRBV5-8 to TRBJ2-1, with TRBD2 matching over 13 bases. This CDR3 spans 16 amino acids. Trimming took 4 bases from V and 5 from J; bases not matched to a gene: 6. CDR1 SGHTS and CDR2 YDEGEE come from the germline V gene. CDR3 in amino acids: CASSGGTSGRDNEQFF. DNA for the CDR3: TGTGCCAGCAGCGGGGGAACTAGCGGGAGGGACAATGAGCAGTTCTTC.

This clone has just one count. V usage is TRBV24-1 and J usage is TRBJ2-2; D is unresolved. CDR3 size: 12 residues. Germline V lookup: CDR1 KGHDR, CDR2 SFDVKD. Trimming stripped 4 bases from V and 5 bases from J, with 4 bases between. The CDR3 sequence is CATSDRTGELFF. The CDR3 nucleotides read TGTGCCACCAGTGACCGGACCGGGGAGCTGTTTTTT.

V usage is TRBV4-3 and J usage is TRBJ2-2; 9 bases line up with TRBD1. Germline V gene lookup returns CDR1 LGHNA and CDR2 YSLEER. The CDR3 runs 17 residues. The J segment lost 7 bases and the V segment lost 0 bases, leaving 9 bases of the junction unmatched. The CDR3 spells CASSQEPGQGFIGELFF. CDR3 coding DNA: TGCGCCAGCAGCCAAGAACCGGGACAGGGTTTCATCGGGGAGCTGTTTTTT.

There are a few counts of this clone. The chain links TRBV18 to TRBJ2-7; no reliable D call. This CDR3 contains 12 residues. V was trimmed by 6 bases and J by 0 bases, leaving 6 bases between them. Germline V gene sequence: CDR1 KGHSH, CDR2 LQKENI. CDR3 sequence: CASSPNSYEQYF. DNA of the CDR3: TGTGCCAGCTCCCCTAACTCCTACGAGCAGTACTTC.

This clone was detected only once. The chain employs TRBV2 and TRBJ2-3; TRBD2 might be the D (6 bases). The V end was cut by 9 bases, the J end by 0 bases, with 13 bases between. The CDR3 contains 14 residues. Germline lookup yields CDR1 SNHLY and CDR2 FYNNEI. CDR3 sequence: CARDGRSSTDTQYF. The CDR3 nucleotides are TGTGCCAGGGATGGGAGGAGTAGCACAGATACGCAGTATTTT.

The chain is built from TRBV7-9 and TRBJ2-2; the match to TRBD2 covers 7 bases. Per germline, CDR1 SEHNR and CDR2 FQNEAQ (reference sequence). This CDR3 has 15 amino acids. V dropped 4 bases and J dropped 4; count of bases not matched to a gene: 6. Written as DNA, the CDR3 is TGTGCCAGCAGCTCTAGGAGGGAGGGCACCGGGGAGCTGTTTTTT. Its protein product is CASSSRREGTGELFF.